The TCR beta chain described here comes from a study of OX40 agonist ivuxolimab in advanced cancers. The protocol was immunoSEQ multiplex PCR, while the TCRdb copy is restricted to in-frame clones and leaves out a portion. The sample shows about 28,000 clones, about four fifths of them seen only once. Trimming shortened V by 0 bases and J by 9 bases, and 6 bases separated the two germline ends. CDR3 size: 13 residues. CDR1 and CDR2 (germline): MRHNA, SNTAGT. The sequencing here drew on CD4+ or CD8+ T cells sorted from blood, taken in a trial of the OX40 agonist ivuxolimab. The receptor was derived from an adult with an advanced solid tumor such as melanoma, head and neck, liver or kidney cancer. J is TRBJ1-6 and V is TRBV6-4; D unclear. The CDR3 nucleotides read TGTGCCAGCAGTGACTCGACAAGTTCACCCCTCCACTTT. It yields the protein CASSDSTSSPLHF.